This TCR beta chain was sequenced for a study of control samples from healthy donors and cancer patients. V was clipped by 0 bases and J by 6 bases, with 12 bases between them. Germline V CDR1 and CDR2: SGHNT, YYREEE (reference sequence). The CDR3 runs to 15 residues. Produced via immunoSEQ multiplex PCR; TCRdb's table is partial and in-frame only. The table shows 100,000 to 150,000 clones, with 90% occurring only once. The sample was blood. The chain employs TRBV5-4 and TRBJ2-2; D perhaps matches TRBD1 (7 bases). The sequence was collected from a man between 18 and 29 years old in good health. The CDR3 bases are TGTGCCAGCAGCTTGGCCATCAGGGGGGCCGGGGAGCTGTTTTTT. Its translation is CASSLAIRGAGELFF.